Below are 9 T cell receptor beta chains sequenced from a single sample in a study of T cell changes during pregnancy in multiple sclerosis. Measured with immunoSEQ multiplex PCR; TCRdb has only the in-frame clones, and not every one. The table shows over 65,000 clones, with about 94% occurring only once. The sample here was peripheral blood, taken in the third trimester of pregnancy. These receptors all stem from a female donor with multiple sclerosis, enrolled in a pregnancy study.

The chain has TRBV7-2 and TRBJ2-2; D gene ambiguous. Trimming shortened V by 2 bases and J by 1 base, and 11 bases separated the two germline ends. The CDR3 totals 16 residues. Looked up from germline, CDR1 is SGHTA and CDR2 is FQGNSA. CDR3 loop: CASSLRPIQNTGELFF. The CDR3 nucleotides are TGTGCCAGCAGCTTACGCCCCATACAGAACACCGGGGAGCTGTTTTTT.

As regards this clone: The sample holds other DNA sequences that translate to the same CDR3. The CDR3 DNA sequence: TGTGCCAGCAGCTTGGACAGGGTGAACACCGGGGAGCTGTTTTTT. Translated, it gives CASSLDRVNTGELFF. The V call is TRBV5-4, the J call TRBJ2-2; D is perhaps TRBD1 (6 bases). With 0 bases removed from V and 1 base from J, the gap between germline ends came to 7 bases. The CDR3 runs to 15 residues. Germline-derived CDR1 and CDR2 are SGHNT and YYREEE (reference sequence).

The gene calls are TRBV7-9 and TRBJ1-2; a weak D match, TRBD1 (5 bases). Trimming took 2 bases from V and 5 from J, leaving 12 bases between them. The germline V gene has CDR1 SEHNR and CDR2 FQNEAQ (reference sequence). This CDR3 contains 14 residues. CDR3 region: CASSLTTGVYGYTF. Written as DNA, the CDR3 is TGTGCCAGCAGCTTAACAACAGGTGTTTATGGCTACACCTTC.

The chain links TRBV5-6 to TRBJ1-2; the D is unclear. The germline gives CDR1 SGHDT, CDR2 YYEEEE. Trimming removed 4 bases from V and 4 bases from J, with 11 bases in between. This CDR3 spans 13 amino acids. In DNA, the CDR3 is TGTGCCAGCAGCCTACGGGATGTCTATGGCTACACCTTC. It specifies CASSLRDVYGYTF. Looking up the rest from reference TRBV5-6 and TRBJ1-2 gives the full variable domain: DAGVTQSPTHLIKTRGQQVTLRCSPKSGHDTVSWYQQALGQGPQFIFQYYEEEERQRGNFPDRFSGHQFPNYSSELNVNALLLGDSALYLCASSLRDVYGYTFGSGTRLTVV.

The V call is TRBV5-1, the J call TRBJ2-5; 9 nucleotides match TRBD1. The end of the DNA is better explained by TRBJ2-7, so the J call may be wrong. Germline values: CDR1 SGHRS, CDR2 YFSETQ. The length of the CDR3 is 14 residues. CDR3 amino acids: CASSLGDRAYEQYF. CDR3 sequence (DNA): TGCGCCAGCAGCTTGGGGGACAGGGCCTACGAGCAGTACTTC.

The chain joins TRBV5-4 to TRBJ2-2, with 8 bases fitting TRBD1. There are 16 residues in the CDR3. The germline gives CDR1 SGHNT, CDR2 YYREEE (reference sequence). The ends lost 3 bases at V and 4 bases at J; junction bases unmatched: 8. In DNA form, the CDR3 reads TGTGCCAGCAGCTCGGGACAGGTGAAAGTCACCGGGGAGCTGTTTTTT. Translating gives CASSSGQVKVTGELFF.

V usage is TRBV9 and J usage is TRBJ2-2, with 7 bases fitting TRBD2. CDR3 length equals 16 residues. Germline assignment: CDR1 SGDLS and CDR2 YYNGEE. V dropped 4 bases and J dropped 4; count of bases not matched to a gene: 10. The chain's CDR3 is CASSQLSGGGTGELFF. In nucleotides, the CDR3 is TGTGCCAGCAGCCAATTGAGTGGCGGGGGCACCGGGGAGCTGTTTTTT.

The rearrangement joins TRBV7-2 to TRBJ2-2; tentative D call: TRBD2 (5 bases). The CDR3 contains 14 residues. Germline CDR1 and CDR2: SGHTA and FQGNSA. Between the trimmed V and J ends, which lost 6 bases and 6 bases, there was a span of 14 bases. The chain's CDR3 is CASRRNGLAGELFF. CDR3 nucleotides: TGTGCCAGCAGACGAAATGGACTGGCCGGGGAGCTGTTTTTT.

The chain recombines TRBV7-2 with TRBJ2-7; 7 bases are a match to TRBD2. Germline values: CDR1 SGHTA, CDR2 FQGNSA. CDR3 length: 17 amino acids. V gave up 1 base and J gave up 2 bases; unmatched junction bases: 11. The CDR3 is CASSLGRGAGEPYEQYF. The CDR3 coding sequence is TGTGCCAGCAGCTTAGGGCGTGGGGCGGGGGAACCCTACGAGCAGTACTTC. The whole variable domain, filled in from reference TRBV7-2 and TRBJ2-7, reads GAGVSQSPSNKVTEKGKDVELRCDPISGHTALYWYRQSLGQGLEFLIYFQGNSAPDKSGLPSDRFSAERTGGSVSTLTIQRTQQEDSAVYLCASSLGRGAGEPYEQYFGPGTRLTVT.